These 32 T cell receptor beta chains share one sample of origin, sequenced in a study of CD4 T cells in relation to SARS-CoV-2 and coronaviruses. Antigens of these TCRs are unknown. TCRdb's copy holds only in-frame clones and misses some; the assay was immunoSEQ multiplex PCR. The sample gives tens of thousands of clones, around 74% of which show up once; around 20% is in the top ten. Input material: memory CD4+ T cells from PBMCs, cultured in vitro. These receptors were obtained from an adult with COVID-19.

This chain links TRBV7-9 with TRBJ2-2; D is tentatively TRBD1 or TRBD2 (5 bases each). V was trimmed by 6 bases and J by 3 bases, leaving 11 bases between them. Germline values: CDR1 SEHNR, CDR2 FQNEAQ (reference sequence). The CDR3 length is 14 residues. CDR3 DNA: TGTGCCAGCAGTCGAGGGGACGACACCGGGGAGCTGTTTTTT. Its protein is CASSRGDDTGELFF.

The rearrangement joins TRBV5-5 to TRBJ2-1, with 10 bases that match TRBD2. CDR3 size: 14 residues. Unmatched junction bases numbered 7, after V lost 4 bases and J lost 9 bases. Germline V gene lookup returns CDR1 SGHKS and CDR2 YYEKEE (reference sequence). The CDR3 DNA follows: TGTGCCAGCAGCCGAACCTTAGCGGGAGGTGAGCAGTTCTTC. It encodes CASSRTLAGGEQFF. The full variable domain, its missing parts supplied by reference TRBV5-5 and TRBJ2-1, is DAGVTQSPTHLIKTRGQQVTLRCSPISGHKSVSWYQQVLGQGPQFIFQYYEKEERGRGNFPDRFSARQFPNYSSELNVNALLLGDSALYLCASSRTLAGGEQFFGPGTRLTVL.

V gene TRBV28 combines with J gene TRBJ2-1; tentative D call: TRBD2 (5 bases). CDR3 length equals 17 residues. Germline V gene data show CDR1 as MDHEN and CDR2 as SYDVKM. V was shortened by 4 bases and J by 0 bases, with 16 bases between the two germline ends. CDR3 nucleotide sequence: TGTGCCAGCAGTTCAATCCGTTGGCGGGTCTCCTACAATGAGCAGTTCTTC. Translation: CASSSIRWRVSYNEQFF.

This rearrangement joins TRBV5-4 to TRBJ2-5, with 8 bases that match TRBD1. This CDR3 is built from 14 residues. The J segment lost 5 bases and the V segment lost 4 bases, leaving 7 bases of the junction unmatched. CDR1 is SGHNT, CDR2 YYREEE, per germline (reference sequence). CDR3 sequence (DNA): TGTGCCAGCAGCCCCGGGACAGGCGAGGAGACCCAGTACTTC. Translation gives CASSPGTGEETQYF.

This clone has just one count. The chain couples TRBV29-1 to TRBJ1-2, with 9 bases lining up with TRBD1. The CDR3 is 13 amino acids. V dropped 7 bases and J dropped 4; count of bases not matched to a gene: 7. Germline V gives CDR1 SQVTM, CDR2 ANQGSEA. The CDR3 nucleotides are TGCAGCGATTCGGCGGACAGGGGCTATGGCTACACCTTC. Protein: CSDSADRGYGYTF.

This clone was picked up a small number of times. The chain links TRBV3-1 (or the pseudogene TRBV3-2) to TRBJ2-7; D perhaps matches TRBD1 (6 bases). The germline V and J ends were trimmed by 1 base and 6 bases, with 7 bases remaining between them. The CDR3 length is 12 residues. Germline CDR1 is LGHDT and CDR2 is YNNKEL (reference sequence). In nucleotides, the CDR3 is TGTGCCAGCAGCCAAGCAGGGGCCGAGCAGTACTTC. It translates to CASSQAGAEQYF.

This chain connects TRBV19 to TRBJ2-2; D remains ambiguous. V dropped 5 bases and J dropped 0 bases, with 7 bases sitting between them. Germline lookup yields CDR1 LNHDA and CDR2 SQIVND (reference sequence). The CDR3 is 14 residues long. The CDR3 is CASSPRPNTGELFF. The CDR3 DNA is TGTGCCAGTAGTCCTAGACCGAACACCGGGGAGCTGTTTTTT.

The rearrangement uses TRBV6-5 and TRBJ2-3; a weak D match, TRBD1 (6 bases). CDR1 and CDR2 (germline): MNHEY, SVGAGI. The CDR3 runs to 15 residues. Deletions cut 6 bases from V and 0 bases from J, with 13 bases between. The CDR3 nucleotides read TGTGCCAGCAGGGGACAAGTGTTTAGCACAGATACGCAGTATTTT. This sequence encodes CASRGQVFSTDTQYF.

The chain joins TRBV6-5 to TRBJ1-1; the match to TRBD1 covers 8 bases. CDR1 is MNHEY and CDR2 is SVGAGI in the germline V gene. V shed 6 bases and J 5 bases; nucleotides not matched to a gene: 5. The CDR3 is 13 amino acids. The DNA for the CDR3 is TGTGCCAGCAGAGACAGGGGTGGTACTGAAGCTTTCTTT. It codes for CASRDRGGTEAFF.

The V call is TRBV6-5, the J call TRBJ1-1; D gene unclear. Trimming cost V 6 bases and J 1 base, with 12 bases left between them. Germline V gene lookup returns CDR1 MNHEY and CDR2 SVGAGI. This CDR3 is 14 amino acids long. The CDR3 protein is CASRSDTSNTEAFF. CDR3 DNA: TGTGCCAGCAGATCAGATACCTCGAACACTGAAGCTTTCTTT.

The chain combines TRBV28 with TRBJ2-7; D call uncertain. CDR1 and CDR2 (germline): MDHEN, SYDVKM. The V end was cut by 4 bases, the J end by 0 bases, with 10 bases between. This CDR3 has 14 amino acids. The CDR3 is CASSSGLGSYEQYF. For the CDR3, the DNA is TGTGCCAGCAGTTCGGGCCTCGGCTCCTACGAGCAGTACTTC.

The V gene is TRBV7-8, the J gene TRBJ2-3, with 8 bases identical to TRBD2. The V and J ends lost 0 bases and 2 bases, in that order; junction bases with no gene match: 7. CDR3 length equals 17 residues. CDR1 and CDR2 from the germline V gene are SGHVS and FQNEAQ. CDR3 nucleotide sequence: TGTGCCAGCAGCTTAGCCGTGCCTAGCGGGTCCACAGATACGCAGTATTTT. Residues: CASSLAVPSGSTDTQYF.

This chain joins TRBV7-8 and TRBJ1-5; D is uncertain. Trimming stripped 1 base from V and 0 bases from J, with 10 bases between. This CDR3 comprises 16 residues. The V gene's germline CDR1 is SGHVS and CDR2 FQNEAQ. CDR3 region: CASSLEVRNSNQPQHF. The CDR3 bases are TGTGCCAGCAGCTTAGAAGTCAGAAATAGCAATCAGCCCCAGCATTTT.

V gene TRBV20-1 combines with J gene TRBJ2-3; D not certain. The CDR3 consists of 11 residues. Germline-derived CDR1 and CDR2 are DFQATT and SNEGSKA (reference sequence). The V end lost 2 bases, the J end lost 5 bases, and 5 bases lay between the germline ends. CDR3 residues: CSARFGDTQYF. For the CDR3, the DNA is TGCAGTGCTAGATTCGGAGATACGCAGTATTTT.

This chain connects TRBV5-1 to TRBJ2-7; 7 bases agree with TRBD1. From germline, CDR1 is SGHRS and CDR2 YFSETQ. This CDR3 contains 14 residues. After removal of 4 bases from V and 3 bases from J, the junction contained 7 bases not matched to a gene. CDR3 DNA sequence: TGCGCCAGCAGCGGGGGACAGTTAATCTACGAGCAGTACTTC. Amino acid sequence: CASSGGQLIYEQYF.

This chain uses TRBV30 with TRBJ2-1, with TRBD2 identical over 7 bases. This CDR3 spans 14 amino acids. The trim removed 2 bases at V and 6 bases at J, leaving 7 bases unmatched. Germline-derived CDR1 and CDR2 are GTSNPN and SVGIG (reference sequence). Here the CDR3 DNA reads TGTGCCTGGAGTCTGGTAGCGGGTGCCAATGAGCAGTTCTTC. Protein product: CAWSLVAGANEQFF.

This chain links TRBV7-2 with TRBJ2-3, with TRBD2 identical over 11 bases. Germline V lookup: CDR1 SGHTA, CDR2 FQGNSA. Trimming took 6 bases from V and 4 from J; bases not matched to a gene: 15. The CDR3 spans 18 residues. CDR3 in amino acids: CASRGGSLLAGVADTQYF. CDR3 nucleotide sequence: TGTGCCAGCAGGGGAGGATCCCTACTAGCGGGAGTAGCAGATACGCAGTATTTT. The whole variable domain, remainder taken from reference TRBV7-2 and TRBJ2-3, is GAGVSQSPSNKVTEKGKDVELRCDPISGHTALYWYRQSLGQGLEFLIYFQGNSAPDKSGLPSDRFSAERTGGSVSTLTIQRTQQEDSAVYLCASRGGSLLAGVADTQYFGPGTRLTVL.

The CDR3 protein is CASSLIPRDSAYEQYF. The CDR3 DNA is TGTGCCAGCAGCTTAATTCCCCGGGACTCAGCCTACGAGCAGTACTTC. The chain recombines TRBV13 with TRBJ2-7, with D perhaps matching TRBD2 (6 bases). Trimming removed 2 bases at V and 2 bases at J, with 16 bases between. Germline-derived CDR1 and CDR2 are PRHDT and FYEKMQ (reference sequence). The CDR3 has 16 residues.

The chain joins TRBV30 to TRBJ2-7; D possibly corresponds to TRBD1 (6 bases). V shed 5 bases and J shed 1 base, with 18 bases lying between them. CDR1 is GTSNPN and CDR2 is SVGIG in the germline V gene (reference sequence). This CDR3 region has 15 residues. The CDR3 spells CAWFSGAPPSYEQYF. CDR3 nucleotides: TGTGCCTGGTTCTCAGGGGCCCCTCCGTCCTACGAGCAGTACTTC.

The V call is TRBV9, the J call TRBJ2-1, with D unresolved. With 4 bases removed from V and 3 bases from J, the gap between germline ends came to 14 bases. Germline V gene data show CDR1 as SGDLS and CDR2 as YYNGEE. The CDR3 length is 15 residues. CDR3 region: CASSFGRDLYNEQFF. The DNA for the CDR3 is TGTGCCAGCAGCTTCGGTAGAGATCTCTACAATGAGCAGTTCTTC.

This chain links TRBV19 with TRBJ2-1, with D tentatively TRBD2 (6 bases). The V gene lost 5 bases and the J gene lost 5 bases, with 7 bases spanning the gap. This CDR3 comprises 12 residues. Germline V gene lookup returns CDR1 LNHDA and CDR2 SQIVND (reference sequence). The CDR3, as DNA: TGTGCCAGTAGTGGCGGGAACAATGAGCAGTTCTTC. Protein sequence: CASSGGNNEQFF.

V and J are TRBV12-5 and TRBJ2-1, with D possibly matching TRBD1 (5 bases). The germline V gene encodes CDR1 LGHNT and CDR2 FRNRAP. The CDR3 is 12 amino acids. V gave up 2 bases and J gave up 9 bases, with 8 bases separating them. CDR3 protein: CASGLFGAEQFF. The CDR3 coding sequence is TGTGCTAGTGGTTTGTTTGGGGCTGAGCAGTTCTTC. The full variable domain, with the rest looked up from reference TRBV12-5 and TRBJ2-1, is DARVTQTPRHKVTEMGQEVTMRCQPILGHNTVFWYRQTMMQGLELLAYFRNRAPLDDSGMPKDRFSAEMPDATLATLKIQPSEPRDSAVYFCASGLFGAEQFFGPGTRLTVL.

CDR3 nucleotides: TGCGCCAGCAGCCAGGTTCAGGGAGAGACCCAGTACTTC. It codes for CASSQVQGETQYF. The chain couples TRBV4-1 to TRBJ2-5; D might be TRBD1 (5 bases). The CDR3 loop spans 13 amino acids. V lost 3 bases to trimming and J lost 4 bases, with 9 bases between them. Looked up from germline, CDR1 is MGHRA and CDR2 is YSYEKL.

This CDR3 is CASSKVLYPRLAGGEQYF. Here the CDR3 DNA reads TGTGCCAGCAGCAAAGTCCTCTATCCGCGGCTAGCGGGCGGCGAGCAGTACTTC. This rearrangement joins TRBV21-1 to TRBJ2-7; the table's D call TRBD2 went unverified against the DNA. TRBV21-1 is flagged as a pseudogene. There are 18 residues in the CDR3.

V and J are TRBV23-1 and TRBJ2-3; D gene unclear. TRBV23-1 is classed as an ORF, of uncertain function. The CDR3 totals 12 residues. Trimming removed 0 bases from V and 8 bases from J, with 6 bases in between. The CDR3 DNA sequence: TGCGCCAGCAGTCAATCCAGAGGTACGCAGTATTTT. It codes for CASSQSRGTQYF.

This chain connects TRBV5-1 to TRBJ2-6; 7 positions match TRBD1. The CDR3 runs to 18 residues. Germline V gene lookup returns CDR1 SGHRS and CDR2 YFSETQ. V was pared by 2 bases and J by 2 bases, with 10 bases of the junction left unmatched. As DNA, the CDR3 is TGCGCCAGCAGCTTTATAAACCCGGACAGGCCTGGGGCCAACGTCCTGACTTTC. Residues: CASSFINPDRPGANVLTF.

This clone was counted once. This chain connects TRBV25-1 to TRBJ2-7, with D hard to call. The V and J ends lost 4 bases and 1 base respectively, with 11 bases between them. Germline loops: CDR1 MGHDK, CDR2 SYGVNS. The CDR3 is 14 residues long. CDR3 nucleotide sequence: TGTGCCAGCAGTGTATGGACGGGTTCCTACGAGCAGTACTTC. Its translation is CASSVWTGSYEQYF.

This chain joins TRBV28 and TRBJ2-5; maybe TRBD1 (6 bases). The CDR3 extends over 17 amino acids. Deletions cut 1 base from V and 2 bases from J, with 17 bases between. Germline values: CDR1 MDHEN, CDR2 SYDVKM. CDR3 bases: TGTGCCAGCAGTTTATCTGGGGGCAGATGGACTCAAGAGACCCAGTACTTC. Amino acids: CASSLSGGRWTQETQYF. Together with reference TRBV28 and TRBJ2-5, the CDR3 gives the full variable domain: DVKVTQSSRYLVKRTGEKVFLECVQDMDHENMFWYRQDPGLGLRLIYFSYDVKMKEKGDIPEGYSVSREKKERFSLILESASTNQTSMYLCASSLSGGRWTQETQYFGPGTRLLVL.

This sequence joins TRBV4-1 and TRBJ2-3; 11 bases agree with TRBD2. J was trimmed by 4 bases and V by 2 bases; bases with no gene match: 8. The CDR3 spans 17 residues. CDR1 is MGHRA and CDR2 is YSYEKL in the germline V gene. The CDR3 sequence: CASSQHPGTSGSDTQYF. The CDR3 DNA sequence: TGCGCCAGCAGCCAACATCCGGGGACTAGCGGATCAGATACGCAGTATTTT.

Here the CDR3 reads CASSLLSRTDTQYF. DNA of the CDR3: TGTGCCAGCAGCTTATTGTCCCGCACAGATACGCAGTATTTT. The V gene is TRBV11-2, the J gene TRBJ2-3; D uncertain. V lost 2 bases and J 1 base, leaving 7 bases between the germline ends. Germline-derived CDR1 and CDR2 are SGHAT and FQNNGV. The CDR3 has 14 amino acids.

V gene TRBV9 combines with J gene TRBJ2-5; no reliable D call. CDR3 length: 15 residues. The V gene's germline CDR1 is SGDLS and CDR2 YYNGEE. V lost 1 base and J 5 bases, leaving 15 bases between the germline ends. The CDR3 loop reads CASSVSTVLGETQYF. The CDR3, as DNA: TGTGCCAGCAGCGTATCCACCGTTCTAGGGGAGACCCAGTACTTC.

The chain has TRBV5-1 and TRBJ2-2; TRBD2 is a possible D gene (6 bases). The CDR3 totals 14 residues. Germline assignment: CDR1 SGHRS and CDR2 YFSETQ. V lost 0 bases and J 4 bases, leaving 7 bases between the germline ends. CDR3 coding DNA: TGCGCCAGCAGCTTGGACGGGGGCACCGGGGAGCTGTTTTTT. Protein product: CASSLDGGTGELFF.